The 27 T cell receptor beta chains listed next were all sequenced from one sample in a study of T cells in Graves' hyperthyroidism and ophthalmopathy. Template material for amplifying TCR beta CDR3 regions consisted of RNA transcripts. The primer set for the first-round RT-PCR of the TCR CDR3 was HTBI. TCRdb re-called the multiplex PCR reads with MiXCR, one entry per CDR3 protein. The sample includes nearly 250,000 distinct CDR3 sequences, approximately 25% of them seen just once. The specimen sequenced was blood. The origin of the receptors is a woman aged 35 to 49 with Graves' ophthalmopathy.

This clonotype was observed many times. This chain connects TRBV9 to TRBJ2-5; D unresolved. The CDR3 length is 14 residues. Germline values: CDR1 SGDLS, CDR2 YYNGEE. Trimming pared 0 bases from V and 4 bases from J, leaving 10 bases between. CDR3 loop: CASSVASVGETQYF. In DNA form, the CDR3 reads TGTGCCAGCAGCGTAGCTAGTGTGGGAGAGACCCAGTACTTC.

This clonotype has at least ten counts. The chain joins TRBV2 to TRBJ1-5, with TRBD1 identical over 8 bases. CDR1 is SNHLY, CDR2 FYNNEI, per germline. This CDR3 contains 16 residues. The trim removed 7 bases at V and 2 bases at J, leaving 10 bases unmatched. CDR3 region: CASNDGQGGGNQPQHF. The DNA of the CDR3 is TGTGCCAGCAACGATGGACAGGGAGGAGGCAATCAGCCCCAGCATTTT.

This clonotype was detected many times. This chain uses TRBV28 with TRBJ2-7, with D hard to call. V was shortened by 6 bases and J by 0 bases, with 9 bases between the two germline ends. The CDR3 consists of 13 residues. The germline V gene has CDR1 MDHEN and CDR2 SYDVKM. The CDR3 DNA is TGTGCCAGCAGACCTTTGATCTCCTACGAGCAGTACTTC. Residues: CASRPLISYEQYF.

This clonotype was seen ten or more times. The chain employs TRBV12-3 or TRBV12-4 and TRBJ2-2; TRBD2 is a possible D gene (6 bases). This CDR3 has 15 residues. Trimming took off 2 bases at V and 4 bases at J, with 11 bases between the two ends. The CDR3 DNA reads TGTGCCAGCAGTTTATTCGGGAGCGGCACCGGGGAGCTGTTTTTT. Protein product: CASSLFGSGTGELFF.

The count of this clonotype is one. The junction does not match germline at one end; this may be a read error. The chain uses TRBV6-4 and TRBJ1-3, with unresolved D. The CDR3 totals 13 residues. Germline V gene sequence: CDR1 MRHNA, CDR2 SNTAGT. CDR3 residues: CASSYSRGNTIYF. The CDR3, as DNA: TGTGCCAGCAGTTACTCGCGGGGAAACACCATATATTTT.

There are many counts of this clonotype. J is TRBJ1-5 and V is TRBV19; D is uncertain. Trimming pared 7 bases from V and 2 bases from J, leaving 12 bases between. Germline values: CDR1 LNHDA, CDR2 SQIVND (reference sequence). The CDR3 extends over 14 amino acids. In nucleotides, the CDR3 is TGTGCCAGTAAGCGGGGTTTGGGCAATCAGCCCCAGCATTTT. This codes for CASKRGLGNQPQHF.

This clonotype showed up many times. The CDR3 reads CSARDLGGTTLETQYF. Written as DNA, the CDR3 is TGCAGTGCTAGAGATTTAGGCGGGACGACCTTAGAGACCCAGTACTTC. This chain connects TRBV20-1 to TRBJ2-5, with D perhaps TRBD2 (6 bases). CDR3 length: 16 amino acids. V lost 0 bases and J lost 4, with 18 bases in between. Germline CDR1 DFQATT, CDR2 SNEGSKA (reference sequence).

The chain combines TRBV12-3 or TRBV12-4 with TRBJ2-2; D might be TRBD1 or TRBD2, each matching 7 bases. Trimming removed 5 bases at V and 8 bases at J, with 18 bases between. The CDR3 totals 15 residues. CDR3 DNA sequence: TGTGCCAGCAGTACTTACAGGGGAGGGAGTGGGGAGCTGTTTTTT. Amino acid sequence: CASSTYRGGSGELFF.

Ten or more counts support this clonotype. The genes are TRBV24-1 and TRBJ2-2; either TRBD1 or TRBD2 may fit D (5 bases each). CDR1 and CDR2 (germline): KGHDR, SFDVKD. The CDR3 has 15 amino acids. V lost 9 bases to trimming and J lost 10 bases, with 23 bases between them. In DNA form, the CDR3 reads TGTGCCACCGACCCGGGGACCCGCCGCGTTGTGGAGCTGTTTTTT. Amino acids: CATDPGTRRVVELFF.

In this sample, this clonotype turned up many times. The rearrangement joins TRBV6-1 to TRBJ1-2; TRBD1 might be the D (5 bases). Trimming pared 4 bases from V and 5 bases from J, leaving 14 bases between. This CDR3 spans 14 amino acids. CDR1 and CDR2 (germline): MNHNS, SASEGT. CDR3 bases: TGTGCCAGCAGTGGGCCAGGAGGGGAATATGGCTACACCTTC. Residues: CASSGPGGEYGYTF.

V usage is TRBV28 and J usage is TRBJ2-7; 7 nucleotides align to TRBD1. Germline CDR1 and CDR2: MDHEN and SYDVKM. This CDR3 has 14 residues. J gave up 5 bases and V 3 bases, and 7 bases lay outside the gene matches. Here the CDR3 reads CASSLWDRRDEQYF. Here the CDR3 DNA reads TGTGCCAGCAGTTTGTGGGACAGACGAGACGAGCAGTACTTC.

This clonotype came up many times. The rearrangement joins TRBV30 to TRBJ1-2; tentatively, D is TRBD1 (5 bases). The germline gives CDR1 GTSNPN, CDR2 SVGIG (reference sequence). With 0 bases removed from V and 0 bases from J, the gap between germline ends came to 17 bases. The CDR3 runs to 17 residues. The CDR3 protein is CAWSVWGSPATNYGYTF. The DNA of the CDR3 is TGTGCCTGGAGTGTATGGGGCAGCCCGGCAACTAACTATGGCTACACCTTC.

At least ten counts were recorded for this clonotype. The V and J genes are TRBV10-3 and TRBJ1-5, with a possible D match to TRBD1 (6 bases). The germline V and J ends were trimmed by 3 bases and 3 bases, with 9 bases remaining between them. Germline V gene data show CDR1 as ENHRY and CDR2 as SYGVKD. This CDR3 is 14 amino acids long. The CDR3 spells CAISDQGINQPQHF. CDR3 DNA: TGTGCCATCAGTGACCAGGGGATCAATCAGCCCCAGCATTTT.

The chain has TRBV12-3 or TRBV12-4 and TRBJ2-7, with a weak D call TRBD2 (6 bases). The CDR3 spans 12 residues. V was trimmed by 5 bases and J by 6 bases, leaving 11 bases between them. CDR3 residues: CASSPRDFEQYF. CDR3 sequence (DNA): TGTGCCAGCAGTCCTCGGGACTTCGAGCAGTACTTC.

In this sample, this clonotype turned up many times. Just one base apart from a much larger clone, this may be a read error. The V gene is TRBV12-5, the J gene TRBJ1-1; D unresolved. The germline gives CDR1 LGHNT, CDR2 FRNRAP. CDR3 length: 13 amino acids. The CDR3 loop reads CASGFGENTGAFF. The DNA for the CDR3 is TGTGCTAGTGGTTTCGGGGAGAACACTGGAGCTTTCTTT.

A word on this clonotype: A much larger clone differs from this one at a single base, so this may be a read error. The DNA of the CDR3 is TGCAGCGTTGATCTTTCCGTGAGGAACACCGGGGAGCTGTTTTTT. This sequence encodes CSVDLSVRNTGELFF. The gene calls are TRBV29-1 and TRBJ2-2; D gene ambiguous. The CDR3 is made up of 15 amino acids. Trimming took 3 bases from V and 1 from J, leaving 12 bases between them. Germline CDR1 reads SQVTM; CDR2 reads ANQGSEA.

This clonotype was counted ten times or more. V gene TRBV6-1 combines with J gene TRBJ2-5; 14 bases line up with TRBD2. The V segment lost 7 bases and the J segment 7 bases; nucleotides outside the gene matches: 2. The CDR3 is 13 amino acids. Germline V gives CDR1 MNHNS, CDR2 SASEGT. The CDR3 protein is CASTGLAGGTQYF. The CDR3 DNA reads TGTGCCAGCACCGGACTAGCGGGAGGGACCCAGTACTTC.

The sample holds many counts of this clonotype. The rearrangement uses TRBV11-1 and TRBJ2-5, with TRBD2 matching over 13 bases. The ends lost 3 bases at V and 2 bases at J; junction bases unmatched: 6. The CDR3 extends over 17 amino acids. In germline, CDR1 is SGHAT, CDR2 FQDESV (reference sequence). The CDR3 bases are TGTGCCAGCAGCTTGGATCGGACTAGCGGGGGACAAGAGACCCAGTACTTC. Its translation: CASSLDRTSGGQETQYF.

For the CDR3, the DNA is TGTGCCAGCAGGCTAGCGGGAGCATCCTACGAGCAGTACTTC. The encoded protein is CASRLAGASYEQYF. V gene TRBV27 combines with J gene TRBJ2-7, with TRBD2 matching 10 bases. The CDR3 loop spans 14 amino acids. The V segment lost 6 bases and the J segment 1 base; nucleotides outside the gene matches: 3. Germline V gene sequence: CDR1 MNHEY, CDR2 SMNVEV (reference sequence).

This clonotype was seen ten or more times. V usage is TRBV5-1 and J usage is TRBJ1-2; D call uncertain. V shed 1 base and J shed 0 bases, with 4 bases lying between them. Germline V gene sequence: CDR1 SGHRS, CDR2 YFSETQ. The CDR3 runs 13 residues. The CDR3 region is CASSLSTNYGYTF. The CDR3 DNA reads TGCGCCAGCAGCTTGTCCACTAACTATGGCTACACCTTC.

The sample holds many counts of this clonotype. The chain combines TRBV6-2 or TRBV6-3 with TRBJ2-7; the D is unclear. The CDR3 sequence is 12 residues long. V lost 6 bases, J lost 3 bases, and 9 bases lay in between. The germline gives CDR1 MNHEY, CDR2 SVGEGT. CDR3 coding DNA: TGTGCCAGCAGCCCCAATTACTACGAGCAGTACTTC. Translation: CASSPNYYEQYF.

This clonotype was observed at least ten times. This chain connects TRBV27 to TRBJ2-7, with a weak D call TRBD2 (5 bases). There are 14 residues in the CDR3. The germline V gene encodes CDR1 MNHEY and CDR2 SMNVEV (reference sequence). V was pared by 4 bases and J by 2 bases, with 12 bases between. CDR3 protein: CASSSGRAPYEQYF. The CDR3 coding sequence is TGTGCCAGCAGTTCTGGGCGGGCCCCCTACGAGCAGTACTTC.

This clonotype has only a few counts. The V gene is TRBV6-2 or TRBV6-3, the J gene TRBJ2-5; D possibly corresponds to TRBD2 (5 bases). The germline V gene encodes CDR1 MNHEY and CDR2 SVGEGT. V gave up 7 bases and J gave up 6 bases, with 15 bases separating them. This CDR3 region has 13 residues. The CDR3, as DNA: TGTGCCAGCATTACCCCAGGAGGAAAGACCCAGTACTTC. Translating gives CASITPGGKTQYF.

At least ten counts were recorded for this clonotype. The V call is TRBV7-2, the J call TRBJ2-7; D gene uncertain. Germline CDR1 SGHTA, CDR2 FQGNSA. The CDR3 has 14 amino acids. V shed 2 bases and J shed 3 bases, with 11 bases lying between them. The CDR3 DNA reads TGTGCCAGCAGCTTATCAACGTCCTTCTACGAGCAGTACTTC. It codes for CASSLSTSFYEQYF. The complete variable domain, with remaining parts taken from reference TRBV7-2 and TRBJ2-7, reads GAGVSQSPSNKVTEKGKDVELRCDPISGHTALYWYRQSLGQGLEFLIYFQGNSAPDKSGLPSDRFSAERTGGSVSTLTIQRTQQEDSAVYLCASSLSTSFYEQYFGPGTRLTVT.

The table lists this clonotype with many counts. The gene calls are TRBV27 and TRBJ2-1; D is ambiguous. The germline CDR1 and CDR2 sequences are MNHEY and SMNVEV (reference sequence). This CDR3 contains 13 residues. Trimming removed 0 bases at V and 7 bases at J, with 7 bases between. The CDR3 DNA sequence: TGTGCCAGCAGTTTATCGAACCGGAATGAGCAGTTCTTC. Its translation: CASSLSNRNEQFF.

Many counts were recorded for this clonotype. CDR3 loop: CASRDNQETQYF. DNA of the CDR3: TGTGCCAGCAGGGACAACCAAGAGACCCAGTACTTC. The chain joins TRBV2 to TRBJ2-5; maybe TRBD1 (5 bases). The V gene lost 6 bases and the J gene lost 0 bases, with 5 bases spanning the gap. This CDR3 comprises 12 residues. Per the germline V gene, CDR1 is SNHLY and CDR2 is FYNNEI. The variable domain in full, completed from reference TRBV2 and TRBJ2-5, reads EPEVTQTPSHQVTQMGQEVILRCVPISNHLYFYWYRQILGQKVEFLVSFYNNEISEKSEIFDDQFSVERPDGSNFTLKIRSTKLEDSAMYFCASRDNQETQYFGPGTRLLVL.

This clonotype has ten or more counts. The rearrangement links TRBV30 to TRBJ2-5; TRBD1 might be the D (5 bases). Germline CDR1 reads GTSNPN; CDR2 reads SVGIG (reference sequence). Trimming pared 0 bases from V and 4 bases from J, leaving 15 bases between. This CDR3 contains 15 residues. CDR3 protein: CAWSVPGPQGETQYF. DNA for the CDR3: TGTGCCTGGAGTGTACCAGGGCCTCAGGGAGAGACCCAGTACTTC.